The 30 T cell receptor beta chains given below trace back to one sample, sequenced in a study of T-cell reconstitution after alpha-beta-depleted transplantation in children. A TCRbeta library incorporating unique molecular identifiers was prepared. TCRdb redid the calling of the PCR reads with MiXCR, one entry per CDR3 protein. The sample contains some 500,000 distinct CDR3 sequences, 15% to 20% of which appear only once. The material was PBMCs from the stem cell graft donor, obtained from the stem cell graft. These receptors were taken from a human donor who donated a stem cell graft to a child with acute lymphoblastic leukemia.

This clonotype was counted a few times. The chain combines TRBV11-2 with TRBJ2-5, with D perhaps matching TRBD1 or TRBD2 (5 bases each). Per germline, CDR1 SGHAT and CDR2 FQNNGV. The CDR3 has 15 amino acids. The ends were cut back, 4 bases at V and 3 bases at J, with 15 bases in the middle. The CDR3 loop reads CASSSVARGEETQYF. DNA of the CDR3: TGTGCCAGCAGCTCCGTGGCCCGAGGGGAAGAGACCCAGTACTTC.

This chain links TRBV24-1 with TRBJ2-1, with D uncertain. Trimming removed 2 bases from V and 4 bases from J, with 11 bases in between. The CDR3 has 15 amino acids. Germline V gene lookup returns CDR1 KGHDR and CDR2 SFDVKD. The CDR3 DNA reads TGTGCCACCAGTGATTCCGACGGAGATTACAATGAGCAGTTCTTC. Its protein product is CATSDSDGDYNEQFF.

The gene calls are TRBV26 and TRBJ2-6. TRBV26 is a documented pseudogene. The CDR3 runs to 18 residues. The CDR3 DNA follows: TGTGCCAGCAGCCAAGGGTCGTATTTTAGCTCTGGGGCCAACGTCCTGACTTTC. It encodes CASSQGSYFSSGANVLTF.

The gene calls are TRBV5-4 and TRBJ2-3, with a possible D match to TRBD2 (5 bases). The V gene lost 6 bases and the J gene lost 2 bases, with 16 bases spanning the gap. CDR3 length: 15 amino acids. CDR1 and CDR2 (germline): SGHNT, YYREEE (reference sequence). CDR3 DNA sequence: TGTGCCAGCACCGTCAGAGGACTCAACACAGATACGCAGTATTTT. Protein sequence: CASTVRGLNTDTQYF.

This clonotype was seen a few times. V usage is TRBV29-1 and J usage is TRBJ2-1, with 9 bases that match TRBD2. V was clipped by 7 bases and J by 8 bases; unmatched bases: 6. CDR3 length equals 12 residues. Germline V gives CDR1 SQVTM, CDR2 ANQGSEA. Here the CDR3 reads CSGVSGSDEQFF. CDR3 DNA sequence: TGCAGCGGAGTTAGCGGGAGCGATGAGCAGTTCTTC.

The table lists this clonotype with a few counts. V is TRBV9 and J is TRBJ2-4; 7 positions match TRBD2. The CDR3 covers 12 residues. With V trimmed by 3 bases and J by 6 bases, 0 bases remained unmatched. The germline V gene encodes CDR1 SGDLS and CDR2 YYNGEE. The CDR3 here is CASSAGGNIQYF. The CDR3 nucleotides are TGTGCCAGCAGCGCGGGGGGAAACATTCAGTACTTC.

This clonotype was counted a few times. CDR3 nucleotides: TGTGCCAGCAGTAAAGCGACACCAAACACCGGGGAGCTGTTTTTT. Translation gives CASSKATPNTGELFF. The rearrangement uses TRBV12-3 or TRBV12-4 and TRBJ2-2; D is undetermined. The CDR3 is 15 amino acids. Trimming pared 5 bases from V and 2 bases from J, leaving 12 bases between.

CDR3 protein: CASSSGGRGGNEQFF. For the CDR3, the DNA is TGCGCCAGCAGCTCTGGCGGTAGGGGGGGCAATGAGCAGTTCTTC. The rearrangement uses TRBV5-1 and TRBJ2-1; D perhaps matches TRBD2 (7 bases). Germline V gives CDR1 SGHRS, CDR2 YFSETQ. With 3 bases removed from V and 6 bases from J, the gap between germline ends came to 16 bases. The CDR3 contains 15 residues.

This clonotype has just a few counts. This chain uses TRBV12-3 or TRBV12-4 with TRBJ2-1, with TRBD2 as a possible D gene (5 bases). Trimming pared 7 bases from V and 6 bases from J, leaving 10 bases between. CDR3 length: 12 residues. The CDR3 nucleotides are TGTGCCAGCACGGGAATATTCAATGAGCAGTTCTTC. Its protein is CASTGIFNEQFF.

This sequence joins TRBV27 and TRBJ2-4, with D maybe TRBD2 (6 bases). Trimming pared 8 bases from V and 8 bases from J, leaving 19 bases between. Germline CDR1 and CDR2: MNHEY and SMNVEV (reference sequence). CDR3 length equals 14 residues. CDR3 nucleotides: TGTGCCAGCGCTCCCAAAGGGAGGAGGGACATTCAGTACTTC. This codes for CASAPKGRRDIQYF.

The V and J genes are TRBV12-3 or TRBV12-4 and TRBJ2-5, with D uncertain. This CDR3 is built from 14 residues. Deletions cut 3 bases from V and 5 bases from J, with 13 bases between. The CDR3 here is CASSLRISGETQYF. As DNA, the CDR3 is TGTGCCAGCAGTTTGCGGATTTCTGGGGAGACCCAGTACTTC.

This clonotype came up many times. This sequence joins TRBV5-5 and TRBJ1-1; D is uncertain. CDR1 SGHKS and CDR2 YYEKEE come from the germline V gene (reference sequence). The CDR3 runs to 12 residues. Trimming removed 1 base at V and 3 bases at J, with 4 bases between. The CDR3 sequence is CASSLSDTEAFF. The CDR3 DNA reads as TGTGCCAGCAGCTTGTCCGACACTGAAGCTTTCTTT.

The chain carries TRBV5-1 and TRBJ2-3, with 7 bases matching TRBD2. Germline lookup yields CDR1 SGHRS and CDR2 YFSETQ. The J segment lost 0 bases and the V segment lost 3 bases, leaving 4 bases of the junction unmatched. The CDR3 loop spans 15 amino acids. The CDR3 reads CASSWREPSTDTQYF. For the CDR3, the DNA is TGCGCCAGCAGCTGGCGGGAGCCTAGCACAGATACGCAGTATTTT.

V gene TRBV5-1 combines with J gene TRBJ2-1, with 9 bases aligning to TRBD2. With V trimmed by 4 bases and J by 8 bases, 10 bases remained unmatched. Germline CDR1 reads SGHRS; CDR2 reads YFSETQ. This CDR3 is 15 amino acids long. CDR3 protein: CASSPPLREGDEQFF. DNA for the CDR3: TGCGCCAGCAGCCCCCCTCTGCGGGAGGGCGATGAGCAGTTCTTC.

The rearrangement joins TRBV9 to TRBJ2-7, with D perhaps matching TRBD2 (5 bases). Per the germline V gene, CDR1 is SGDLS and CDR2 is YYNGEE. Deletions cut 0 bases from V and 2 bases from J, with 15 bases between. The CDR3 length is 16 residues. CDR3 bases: TGTGCCAGCAGCGTAGGTGGTGGGAGACAACCCTACGAGCAGTACTTC. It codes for CASSVGGGRQPYEQYF.

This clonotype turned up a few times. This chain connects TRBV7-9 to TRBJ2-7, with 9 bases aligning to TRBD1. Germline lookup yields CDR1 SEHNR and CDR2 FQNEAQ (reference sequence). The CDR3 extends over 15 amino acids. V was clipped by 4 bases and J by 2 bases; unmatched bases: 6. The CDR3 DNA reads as TGTGCCAGCAGCTGGATTGGGACAGGGCCCTACGAGCAGTACTTC. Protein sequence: CASSWIGTGPYEQYF.

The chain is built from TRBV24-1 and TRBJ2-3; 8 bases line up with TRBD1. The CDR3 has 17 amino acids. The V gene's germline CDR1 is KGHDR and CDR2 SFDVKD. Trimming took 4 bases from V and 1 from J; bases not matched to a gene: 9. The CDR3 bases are TGTGCCACCAGTGAGCGCCGACAGGGGATAGGCACAGATACGCAGTATTTT. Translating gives CATSERRQGIGTDTQYF.

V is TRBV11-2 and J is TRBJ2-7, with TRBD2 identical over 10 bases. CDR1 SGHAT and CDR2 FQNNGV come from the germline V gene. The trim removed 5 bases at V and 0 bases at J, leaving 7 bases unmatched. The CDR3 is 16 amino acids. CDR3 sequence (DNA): TGTGCCAGCAGCATACAACTAGCGGGAAGCTCCTACGAGCAGTACTTC. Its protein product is CASSIQLAGSSYEQYF.

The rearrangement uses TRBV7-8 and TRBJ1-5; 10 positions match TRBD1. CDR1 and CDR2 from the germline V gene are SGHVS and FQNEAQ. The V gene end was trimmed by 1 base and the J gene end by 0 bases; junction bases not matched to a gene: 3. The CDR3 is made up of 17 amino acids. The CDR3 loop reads CASSLDGTGDSNQPQHF. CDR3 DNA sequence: TGTGCCAGCAGCTTAGATGGGACAGGGGATAGCAATCAGCCCCAGCATTTT.

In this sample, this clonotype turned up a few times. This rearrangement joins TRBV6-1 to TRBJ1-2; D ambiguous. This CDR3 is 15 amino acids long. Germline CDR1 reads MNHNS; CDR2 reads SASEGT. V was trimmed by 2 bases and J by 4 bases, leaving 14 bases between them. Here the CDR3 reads CASSEFVTGTYGYTF. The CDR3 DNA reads TGTGCCAGCAGTGAATTCGTGACGGGTACCTATGGCTACACCTTC.

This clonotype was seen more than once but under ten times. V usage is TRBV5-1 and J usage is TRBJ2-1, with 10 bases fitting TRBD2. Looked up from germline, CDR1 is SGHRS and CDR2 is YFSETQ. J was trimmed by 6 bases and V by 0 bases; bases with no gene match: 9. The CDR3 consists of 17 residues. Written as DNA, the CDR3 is TGCGCCAGCAGCTTGGCGCCAAGCGGGAGGGTGGGCAATGAGCAGTTCTTC. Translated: CASSLAPSGRVGNEQFF.

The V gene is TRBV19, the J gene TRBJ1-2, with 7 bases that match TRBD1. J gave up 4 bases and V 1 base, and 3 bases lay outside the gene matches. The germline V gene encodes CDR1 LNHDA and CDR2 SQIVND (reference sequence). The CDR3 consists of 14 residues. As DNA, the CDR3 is TGTGCCAGTAGTATAGGACAGGGAAGCTATGGCTACACCTTC. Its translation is CASSIGQGSYGYTF. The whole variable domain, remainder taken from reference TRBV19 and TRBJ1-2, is DGGITQSPKYLFRKEGQNVTLSCEQNLNHDAMYWYRQDPGQGLRLIYYSQIVNDFQKGDIAEGYSVSREKKESFPLTVTSAQKNPTAFYLCASSIGQGSYGYTFGSGTRLTVV.

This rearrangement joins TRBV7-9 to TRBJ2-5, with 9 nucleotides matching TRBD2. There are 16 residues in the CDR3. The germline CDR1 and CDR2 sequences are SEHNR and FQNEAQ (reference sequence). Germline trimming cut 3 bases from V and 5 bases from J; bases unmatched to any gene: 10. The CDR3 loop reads CASSFAGGPLRETQYF. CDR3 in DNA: TGTGCCAGCAGCTTCGCGGGAGGGCCCCTAAGGGAGACCCAGTACTTC.

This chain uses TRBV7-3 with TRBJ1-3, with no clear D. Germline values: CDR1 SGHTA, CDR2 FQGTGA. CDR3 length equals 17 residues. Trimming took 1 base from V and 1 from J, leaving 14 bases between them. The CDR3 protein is CASSLSPLSSSGNTIYF. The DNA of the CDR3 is TGTGCCAGCAGCTTAAGCCCTCTCTCCAGTTCTGGAAACACCATATATTTT.

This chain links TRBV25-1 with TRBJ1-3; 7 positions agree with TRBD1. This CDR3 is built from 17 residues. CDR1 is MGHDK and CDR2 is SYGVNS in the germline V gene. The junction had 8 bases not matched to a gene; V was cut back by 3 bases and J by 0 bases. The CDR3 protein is CASSDDRVDRSGNTIYF. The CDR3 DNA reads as TGTGCCAGCAGTGACGACAGGGTCGATCGCTCTGGAAACACCATATATTTT.

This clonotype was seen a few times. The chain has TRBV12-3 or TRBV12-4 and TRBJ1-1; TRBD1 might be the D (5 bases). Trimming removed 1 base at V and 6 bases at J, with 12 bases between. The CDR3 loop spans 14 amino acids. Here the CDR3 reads CASSLVAGPAEAFF. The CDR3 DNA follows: TGTGCCAGCAGTTTAGTAGCGGGGCCGGCTGAAGCTTTCTTT.

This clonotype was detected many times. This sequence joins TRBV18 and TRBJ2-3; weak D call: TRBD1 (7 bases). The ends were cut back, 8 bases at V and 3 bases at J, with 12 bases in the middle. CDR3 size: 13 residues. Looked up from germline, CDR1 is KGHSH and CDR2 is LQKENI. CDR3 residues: CASSPGGTDTQYF. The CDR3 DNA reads TGTGCCAGCAGTCCAGGGGGGACAGATACGCAGTATTTT.

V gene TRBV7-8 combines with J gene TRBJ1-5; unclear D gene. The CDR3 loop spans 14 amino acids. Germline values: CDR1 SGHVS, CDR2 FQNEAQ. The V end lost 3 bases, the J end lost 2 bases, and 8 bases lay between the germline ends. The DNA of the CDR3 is TGTGCCAGCAGCTTCTGGGCAGGCAATCAGCCCCAGCATTTT. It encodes CASSFWAGNQPQHF.

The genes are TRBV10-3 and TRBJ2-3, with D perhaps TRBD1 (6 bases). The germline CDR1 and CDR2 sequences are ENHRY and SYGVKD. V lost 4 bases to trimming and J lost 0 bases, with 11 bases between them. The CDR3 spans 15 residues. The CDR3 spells CAISARGTSTDTQYF. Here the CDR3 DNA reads TGTGCCATCAGTGCCAGGGGAACTAGCACAGATACGCAGTATTTT.

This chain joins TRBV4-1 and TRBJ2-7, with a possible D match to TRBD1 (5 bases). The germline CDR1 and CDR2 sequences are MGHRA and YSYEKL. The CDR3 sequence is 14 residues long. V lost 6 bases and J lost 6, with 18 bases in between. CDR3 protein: CASRGTRDDFEQYF. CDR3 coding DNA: TGCGCCAGCAGGGGAACCAGGGATGATTTCGAGCAGTACTTC.